What follows are 30 T cell receptor beta chains derived from one specimen sequenced in a study of T cell responses to AZD1222 COVID-19 vaccine. Measured with immunoSEQ multiplex PCR; TCRdb has only the in-frame clones, and not every one. The table shows more than 100,000 clones, with just over 85% occurring only once. The specimen was peripheral blood, collected on day 0 of AZD1222 vaccination. Every receptor here comes from an adult in good health.

The V and J genes are TRBV6-4 and TRBJ2-2; 9 bases are a match to TRBD2. Unmatched junction bases numbered 2, after V lost 6 bases and J lost 3 bases. Germline CDR1 and CDR2: MRHNA and SNTAGT. CDR3 size: 14 residues. The CDR3 here is CASSPSGDTGELFF. The DNA of the CDR3 is TGTGCCAGCAGCCCTAGCGGGGACACCGGGGAGCTGTTTTTT.

The chain has TRBV27 and TRBJ2-7, with D unresolved. Germline-derived CDR1 and CDR2 are MNHEY and SMNVEV (reference sequence). The CDR3 runs 12 residues. Trimming cost V 2 bases and J 6 bases, with 8 bases left between them. As DNA, the CDR3 is TGTGCCAGCAGTTTAAGCCGCTCCGAGCAGTACTTC. Residues: CASSLSRSEQYF.

The table lists this clone with a few counts. The rearrangement uses TRBV28 and TRBJ1-5; perhaps TRBD1 as D (6 bases). V was clipped by 0 bases and J by 1 base, with 7 bases between them. Germline CDR1 reads MDHEN; CDR2 reads SYDVKM. The CDR3 has 15 residues. The CDR3 sequence is CASSLWGASNQPQHF. The CDR3 DNA follows: TGTGCCAGCAGTTTATGGGGGGCGAGCAATCAGCCCCAGCATTTT.

The chain carries TRBV27 and TRBJ1-2, with unresolved D. V lost 7 bases, J lost 10 bases, and 10 bases lay in between. This CDR3 contains 10 residues. Germline CDR1 is MNHEY and CDR2 is SMNVEV (reference sequence). The CDR3 bases are TGTGCCAGCACCCTTTGGGACTACACCTTC. Residues: CASTLWDYTF.

The chain combines TRBV3-1 (or the pseudogene TRBV3-2) with TRBJ2-7; 10 bases line up with TRBD1. This CDR3 has 15 amino acids. Germline V gene sequence: CDR1 LGHDT, CDR2 YNNKEL (reference sequence). The ends lost 5 bases at V and 3 bases at J; junction bases unmatched: 7. DNA of the CDR3: TGTGCCAGCAGCTCCCGGGGGACAGGGGTCTACGAGCAGTACTTC. It yields the protein CASSSRGTGVYEQYF.

The chain joins TRBV7-8 to TRBJ1-4, with D perhaps matching TRBD1 (6 bases). Germline V gene lookup returns CDR1 SGHVS and CDR2 FQNEAQ. V was shortened by 4 bases and J by 5 bases, with 14 bases between the two germline ends. The length of the CDR3 is 15 residues. The CDR3 coding sequence is TGTGCCAGCAGCTCCCCGGGACACGGAAATGAAAAACTGTTTTTT. As protein: CASSSPGHGNEKLFF.

V and J are TRBV11-2 and TRBJ1-3; D not resolved. Per germline, CDR1 SGHAT and CDR2 FQNNGV. V was pared by 5 bases and J by 0 bases, with 8 bases between. This CDR3 is built from 14 residues. The CDR3 spells CASSRATSGNTIYF. DNA of the CDR3: TGTGCCAGCAGCCGTGCCACCTCTGGAAACACCATATATTTT.

V is TRBV30 and J is TRBJ2-7; maybe TRBD1 (6 bases). The CDR3 consists of 12 residues. Between the trimmed V and J ends, which lost 5 bases and 12 bases, there was a span of 20 bases. Germline loops: CDR1 GTSNPN, CDR2 SVGIG (reference sequence). The CDR3 bases are TGTGCCTGGGGACTGGTACAGGGTTTGTGGTACTTC. This gives the protein CAWGLVQGLWYF.

V gene TRBV7-9 combines with J gene TRBJ1-1; 7 bases are shared with TRBD1. Unmatched junction bases numbered 4, after V lost 5 bases and J lost 1 base. The CDR3 length is 14 residues. Germline CDR1 and CDR2: SEHNR and FQNEAQ (reference sequence). The CDR3 loop reads CASSPGTANTEAFF. The CDR3 region has the DNA TGTGCCAGCAGCCCTGGGACAGCGAACACTGAAGCTTTCTTT.

The chain links TRBV7-8 to TRBJ1-6, with D possibly being TRBD1 (5 bases). Germline lookup yields CDR1 SGHVS and CDR2 FQNEAQ. CDR3 length: 15 amino acids. V lost 0 bases, J lost 10 bases, and 13 bases lay in between. CDR3 DNA sequence: TGTGCCAGCAGCTTAGCGGGGTTGTGGGACTCACCCCTCCACTTT. Protein sequence: CASSLAGLWDSPLHF. Full variable domain (rest looked up from reference TRBV7-8 and TRBJ1-6): GAGVSQSPRYKVAKRGQDVALRCDPISGHVSLFWYQQALGQGPEFLTYFQNEAQLDKSGLPSDRFFAERPEGSVSTLKIQRTQQEDSAVYLCASSLAGLWDSPLHFGNGTRLTVT.

The chain recombines TRBV5-5 with TRBJ1-2; tentative D call: TRBD1 (5 bases). Trimming took off 4 bases at V and 4 bases at J, with 17 bases between the two ends. Germline loops: CDR1 SGHKS, CDR2 YYEKEE (reference sequence). The CDR3 length is 15 residues. The DNA for the CDR3 is TGTGCCAGCAGCCTGGGGCAGGGTTGGTTCTATGGCTACACCTTC. Protein sequence: CASSLGQGWFYGYTF.

The rearrangement joins TRBV20-1 to TRBJ2-5; TRBD2 is a possible D gene (6 bases). Trimming took 6 bases from V and 9 from J, leaving 11 bases between them. This CDR3 is built from 10 residues. The germline CDR1 and CDR2 sequences are DFQATT and SNEGSKA (reference sequence). CDR3 coding DNA: TGCAGTGCCCCCCCGGGGGCCCAGTACTTC. It codes for CSAPPGAQYF.

This sequence joins TRBV15 and TRBJ1-4; 8 bases fit TRBD1. The trim removed 5 bases at V and 5 bases at J, leaving 4 bases unmatched. Germline values: CDR1 LNHNV, CDR2 YYDKDF (reference sequence). The CDR3 has 14 residues. The DNA for the CDR3 is TGTGCCACCAGCCGGAGGACAGGGAATGAAAAACTGTTTTTT. It is translated as CATSRRTGNEKLFF.

The rearrangement links TRBV9 to TRBJ1-2; D uncertain. This CDR3 region has 15 residues. Germline CDR1 reads SGDLS; CDR2 reads YYNGEE. V was cut by 3 bases and J by 4 bases, with 16 bases left in between. The CDR3 DNA is TGTGCCAGCAGCGCCGCAGCGGACGGTACCTATGGCTACACCTTC. As protein: CASSAAADGTYGYTF.

This chain connects TRBV30 to TRBJ1-4; no reliable D call. Germline CDR1 GTSNPN, CDR2 SVGIG (reference sequence). Trimming pared 2 bases from V and 8 bases from J, leaving 18 bases between. The CDR3 contains 15 residues. CDR3 nucleotide sequence: TGTGCCTGGAGTCGAGCGGGGTTACGTGGAGAAAAACTGTTTTTT. Translating gives CAWSRAGLRGEKLFF.

In this sample, this clone turned up once. The CDR3 region is CASSLQPEGWNEQFF. The CDR3 region has the DNA TGTGCCAGCAGCCTTCAACCCGAAGGGTGGAATGAGCAGTTCTTC. The rearrangement links TRBV7-9 to TRBJ2-1, with unresolved D. The CDR3 runs to 15 residues. The germline V gene has CDR1 SEHNR and CDR2 FQNEAQ (reference sequence). Trimming left V 5 bases short and J 7 bases short, with 18 bases between. The whole variable domain, remainder taken from reference TRBV7-9 and TRBJ2-1, is DTGVSQNPRHKITKRGQNVTFRCDPISEHNRLYWYRQTLGQGPEFLTYFQNEAQLEKSRLLSDRFSAERPKGSFSTLEIQRTEQGDSAMYLCASSLQPEGWNEQFFGPGTRLTVL.

The chain combines TRBV7-9 with TRBJ2-1; weak D call: TRBD1 (5 bases). CDR3 size: 15 residues. Looked up from germline, CDR1 is SEHNR and CDR2 is FQNEAQ (reference sequence). V dropped 1 base and J dropped 8 bases, with 15 bases sitting between them. CDR3 in DNA: TGTGCCAGCAGCTTAGGGGGCCCAGGGTACGATGAGCAGTTCTTC. Encoded protein: CASSLGGPGYDEQFF.

This clone was seen only a few times. The genes are TRBV30 and TRBJ1-2; TRBD1 agrees at 8 bases. Looked up from germline, CDR1 is GTSNPN and CDR2 is SVGIG (reference sequence). V was clipped by 2 bases and J by 5 bases; unmatched bases: 7. The CDR3 loop spans 14 amino acids. The CDR3 DNA follows: TGTGCCTGGAGTCGGACAGGGAGGGGGTATGGCTACACCTTC. Protein product: CAWSRTGRGYGYTF.

The chain is built from TRBV28 and TRBJ2-5; maybe TRBD2 (6 bases). The V gene lost 8 bases and the J gene lost 0 bases, with 10 bases spanning the gap. Germline-derived CDR1 and CDR2 are MDHEN and SYDVKM. This CDR3 is 13 amino acids long. The CDR3 loop is CASWGVNQETQYF. The CDR3 DNA follows: TGTGCCAGCTGGGGGGTGAACCAAGAGACCCAGTACTTC.

This chain uses TRBV28 with TRBJ2-1; 15 bases line up with TRBD2. Germline V gives CDR1 MDHEN, CDR2 SYDVKM. V dropped 7 bases and J dropped 2; count of bases not matched to a gene: 15. The length of the CDR3 is 20 residues. The CDR3 region has the DNA TGTGCCAGCACCCCCAAGCCGGGACTAGCGGGAGGAGCCACCTACAATGAGCAGTTCTTC. Its translation: CASTPKPGLAGGATYNEQFF.

CDR3 region: CASSGTPGYTGELFF. CDR3 coding DNA: TGCGCCAGCAGCGGGACTCCGGGGTACACCGGGGAGCTGTTTTTT. V and J are TRBV5-1 and TRBJ2-2; D possibly corresponds to TRBD2 (6 bases). There are 15 residues in the CDR3. The ends were cut back, 4 bases at V and 3 bases at J, with 13 bases in the middle. Per the germline V gene, CDR1 is SGHRS and CDR2 is YFSETQ.

As regards this clone: At one end, the junction sequence differs from germline, possibly due to a read error. This rearrangement joins TRBV6-4 to TRBJ2-7; weak D call: TRBD1 (5 bases). Per germline, CDR1 MRHNA and CDR2 SNTAGT. This CDR3 region has 8 residues. The CDR3 spells CPKGEQYF. CDR3 DNA: TGCCCTAAGGGGGAGCAGTACTTC.

V gene TRBV9 combines with J gene TRBJ1-4; no firm D call. The CDR3 consists of 16 residues. The V and J ends lost 3 bases and 0 bases respectively, with 12 bases between them. Germline assignment: CDR1 SGDLS and CDR2 YYNGEE. The CDR3 DNA reads TGTGCCAGCAGCGAACTTCCAGGAGCAACTAATGAAAAACTGTTTTTT. It encodes CASSELPGATNEKLFF.

The CDR3 coding sequence is TGTGCCAGCAGCCCAGGGACTAGCGGGGGTGATGAGCAGTTCTTC. Translating it yields CASSPGTSGGDEQFF. This chain links TRBV11-2 with TRBJ2-1; 14 bases align to TRBD2. Germline CDR1 and CDR2: SGHAT and FQNNGV. The length of the CDR3 is 15 residues. After removal of 5 bases from V and 8 bases from J, the junction contained 5 bases not matched to a gene.

The chain employs TRBV10-3 and TRBJ2-7, with D possibly TRBD1 on 6 matching bases. The CDR3 has 12 residues. CDR1 is ENHRY, CDR2 SYGVKD, per germline. V was clipped by 11 bases and J by 3 bases, with 14 bases between them. Here the CDR3 reads CAAWDTNYEQYF. CDR3 sequence (DNA): TGTGCCGCCTGGGACACTAACTACGAGCAGTACTTC.

The chain has TRBV27 and TRBJ2-3; TRBD2 is a possible D gene (6 bases). Trimming removed 6 bases from V and 8 bases from J, with 12 bases in between. The CDR3 totals 12 residues. In germline, CDR1 is MNHEY, CDR2 SMNVEV (reference sequence). The CDR3 protein is CASSSPGGTQYF. CDR3 DNA sequence: TGTGCCAGCAGCTCCCCCGGGGGTACGCAGTATTTT.

This clone appeared a single time. CDR3 sequence reads: CASSQGTSGSLDTQYF. The DNA for the CDR3 is TGCGCCAGCAGCCAAGGGACTAGCGGGAGTTTAGATACGCAGTATTTT. V and J are TRBV4-3 and TRBJ2-3; 13 bases match TRBD2. Losses at the gene ends were 1 base for V and 5 bases for J; bases not matched to a gene: 3. The CDR3 loop spans 16 amino acids. CDR1 and CDR2 from the germline V gene are LGHNA and YSLEER.

The chain couples TRBV5-1 to TRBJ2-3; D is ambiguous. Germline-derived CDR1 and CDR2 are SGHRS and YFSETQ. This CDR3 region has 15 residues. V was cut by 4 bases and J by 0 bases, with 12 bases left in between. CDR3 nucleotide sequence: TGCGCCAGCAGCCCGGACCCAGACAGCACAGATACGCAGTATTTT. The encoded protein is CASSPDPDSTDTQYF.

A word on this clone: Other DNA sequences of this sample code for an identical CDR3. The chain employs TRBV5-1 and TRBJ2-2; no definite D call. With 0 bases removed from V and 1 base from J, the gap between germline ends came to 4 bases. Germline CDR1 reads SGHRS; CDR2 reads YFSETQ. This CDR3 has 14 residues. This CDR3 reads CASSLAGNTGELFF. DNA for the CDR3: TGCGCCAGCAGCTTGGCCGGGAACACCGGGGAGCTGTTTTTT. Full variable domain (missing parts from reference TRBV5-1 and TRBJ2-2): KAGVTQTPRYLIKTRGQQVTLSCSPISGHRSVSWYQQTPGQGLQFLFEYFSETQRNKGNFPGRFSGRQFSNSRSEMNVSTLELGDSALYLCASSLAGNTGELFFGEGSRLTVL.

V is TRBV30 and J is TRBJ1-4; D gene uncertain. Germline loops: CDR1 GTSNPN, CDR2 SVGIG (reference sequence). The V gene lost 2 bases and the J gene lost 5 bases, with 6 bases spanning the gap. This CDR3 has 12 amino acids. CDR3 sequence reads: CAWSQENEKLFF. Written as DNA, the CDR3 is TGTGCCTGGAGTCAGGAAAATGAAAAACTGTTTTTT. Full variable domain (outside the CDR3, taken from reference TRBV30 and TRBJ1-4): SQTIHQWPATLVQPVGSPLSLECTVEGTSNPNLYWYRQAAGRGLQLLFYSVGIGQISSEVPQNLSASRPQDRQFILSSKKLLLSDSGFYLCAWSQENEKLFFGSGTQLSVL.